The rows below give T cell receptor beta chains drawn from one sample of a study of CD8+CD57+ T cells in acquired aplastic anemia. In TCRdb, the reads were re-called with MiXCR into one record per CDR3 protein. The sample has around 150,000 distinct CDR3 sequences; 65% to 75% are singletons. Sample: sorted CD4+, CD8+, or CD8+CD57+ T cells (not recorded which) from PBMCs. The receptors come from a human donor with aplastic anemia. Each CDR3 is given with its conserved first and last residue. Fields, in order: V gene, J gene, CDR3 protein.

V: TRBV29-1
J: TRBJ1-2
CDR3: CSAWAPNYGYTF

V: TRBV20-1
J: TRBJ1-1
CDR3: CSARDPRNTEAFF

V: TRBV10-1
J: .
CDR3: CASTRTGGETQYF

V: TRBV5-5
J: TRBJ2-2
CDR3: CASSSNPISLGDTGELFF

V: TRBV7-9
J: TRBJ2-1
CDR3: CASSLDGTIDEQFF

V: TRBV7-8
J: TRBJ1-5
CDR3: CASSSKGTGGSNQPQHF

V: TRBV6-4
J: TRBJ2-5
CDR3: CASSQDQETQYF

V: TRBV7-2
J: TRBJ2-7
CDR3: CASSHRSGGPSYEQHF

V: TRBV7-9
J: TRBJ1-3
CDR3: CAMSGGYSGNTIYF

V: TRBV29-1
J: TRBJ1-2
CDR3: CSVEGGFNYGYTF

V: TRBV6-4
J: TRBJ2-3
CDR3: CASSRSEGTSGGTDTQYF

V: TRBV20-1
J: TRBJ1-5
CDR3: CSAGQGTQPQHF

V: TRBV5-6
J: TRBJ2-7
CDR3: CASSYGTGVYEQYF

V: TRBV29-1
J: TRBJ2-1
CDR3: CSVGGRDRGRHNEQFF

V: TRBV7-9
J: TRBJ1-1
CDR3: CASSLPVWGGNTEAFF

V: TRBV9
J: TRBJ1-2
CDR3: CASLNRYGYTF

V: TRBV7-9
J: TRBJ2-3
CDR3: CASTSVGDTQYF

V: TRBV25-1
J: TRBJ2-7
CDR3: CASSGPSGDSYEQYF

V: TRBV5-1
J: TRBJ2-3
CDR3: CASTLGGSSTDTQYF

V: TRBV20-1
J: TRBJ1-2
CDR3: CSAKKGDYGYTF

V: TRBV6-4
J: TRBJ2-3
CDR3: CASRGQSDTDTQYF

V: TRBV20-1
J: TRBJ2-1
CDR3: CSARDTSAGGNNEQFF

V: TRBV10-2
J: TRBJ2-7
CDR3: CASSDLQGVPRAYEQYF

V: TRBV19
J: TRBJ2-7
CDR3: CASSIASGGAEQYF

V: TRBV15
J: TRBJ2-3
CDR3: CATSAVALSTDTQYF

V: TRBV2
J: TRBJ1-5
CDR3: CASSLVGTMNQPQHF

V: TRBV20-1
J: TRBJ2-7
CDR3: CSATGTVGYEQYF

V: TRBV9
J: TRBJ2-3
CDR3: CASSVVEGLLTDTQYF

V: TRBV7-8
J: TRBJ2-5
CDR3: CASSQTPGGETQYF

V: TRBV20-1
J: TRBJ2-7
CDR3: CSARPDDYEQYF

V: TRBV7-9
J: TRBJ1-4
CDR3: CASSQDIHPLGKLFF

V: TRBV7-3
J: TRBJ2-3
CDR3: CASSQDDNPDTQYF

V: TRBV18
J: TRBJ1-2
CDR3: CASSRGTVNYGYTF

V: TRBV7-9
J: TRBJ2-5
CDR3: CASSLVSGGQETQYF

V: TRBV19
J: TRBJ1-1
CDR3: CASSIIGLEVLNTEAFF

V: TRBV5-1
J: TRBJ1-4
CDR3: CASSATRGANEKLFF

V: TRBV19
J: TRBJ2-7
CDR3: CASSIDPHEQYF

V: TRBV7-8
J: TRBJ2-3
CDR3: CASSLRIGQTDTQYF

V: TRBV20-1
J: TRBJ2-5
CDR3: CSAPGSGGQETQYF

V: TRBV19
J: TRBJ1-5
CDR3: CASRAGTGGNQPQHF

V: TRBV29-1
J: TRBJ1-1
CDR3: CSVGGGNTEAFF

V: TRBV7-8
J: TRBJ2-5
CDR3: CASSFIAGVEETQYF

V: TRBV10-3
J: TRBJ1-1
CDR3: CAITEQGRGDTEAFF

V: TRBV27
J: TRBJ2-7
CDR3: CASMVATSAYEQYF

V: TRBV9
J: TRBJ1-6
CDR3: CASSVVGATNSPLHF

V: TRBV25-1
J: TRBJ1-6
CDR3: CASSWASGTGGGNSPLHF

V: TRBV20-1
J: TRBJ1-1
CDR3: CSARPQLGVSTEAFF

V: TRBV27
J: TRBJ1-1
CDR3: CASSLTPTGTEAFF

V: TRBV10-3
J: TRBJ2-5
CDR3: CAISEMGTQYF

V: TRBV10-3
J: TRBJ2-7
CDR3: CAISADRGAYEQYF

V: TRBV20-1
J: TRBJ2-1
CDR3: CSARGGNPESYNEQFF

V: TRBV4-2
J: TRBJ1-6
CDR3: CASSQDAVPSNSPLHF

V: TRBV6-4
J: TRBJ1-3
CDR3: CASSDWGDTTSGNTIYF

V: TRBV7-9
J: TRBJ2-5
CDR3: CASSPDSQETQYF

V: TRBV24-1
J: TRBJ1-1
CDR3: CATSLGAAAEAFF

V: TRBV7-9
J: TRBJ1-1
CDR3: CASSFSGYSEENTEAFF

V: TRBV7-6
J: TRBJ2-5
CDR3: CASSLRGNQETQYF